This TCR beta chain was recorded in a study of identical twins. From germline, CDR1 is SNHLY and CDR2 FYNNEI. The CDR3 consists of 16 residues. The ends lost 6 bases at V and 6 bases at J; junction bases unmatched: 11. This clonotype occurred a few times. TCRdb passed the 5' RACE reads through MiXCR, listing each CDR3 protein once. The sample records 250,000 to 350,000 distinct CDR3 sequences, around 9.7% being singletons. The data were also submitted as part of a second study, on yellow fever vaccine responses in identical twins.

The sample taken for sequencing was CD8+ T cells sorted from blood. V is TRBV2 and J is TRBJ2-3; 11 nucleotides line up with TRBD2. The sequence was collected from a woman between 18 and 29 years old in good health. The CDR3 nucleotides read TGTGCCAGCAGCGGCCTTAGCGGGGGGGCCGAGGATACGCAGTATTTT. It specifies CASSGLSGGAEDTQYF.